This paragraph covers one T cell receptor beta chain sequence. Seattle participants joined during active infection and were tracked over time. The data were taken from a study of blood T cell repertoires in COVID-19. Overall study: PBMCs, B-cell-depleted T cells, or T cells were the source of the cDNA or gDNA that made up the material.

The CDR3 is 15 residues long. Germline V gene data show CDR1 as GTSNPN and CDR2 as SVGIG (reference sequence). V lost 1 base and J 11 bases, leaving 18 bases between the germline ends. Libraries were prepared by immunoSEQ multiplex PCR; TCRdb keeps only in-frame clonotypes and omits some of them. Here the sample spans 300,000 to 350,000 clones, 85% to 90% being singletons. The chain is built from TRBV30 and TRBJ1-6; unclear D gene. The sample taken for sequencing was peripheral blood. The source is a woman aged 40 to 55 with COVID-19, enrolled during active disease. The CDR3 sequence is CAWSGAGGRRTPLHF. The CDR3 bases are TGTGCCTGGAGTGGTGCGGGAGGGCGGCGAACACCCCTCCACTTT.